This T cell receptor beta chain is drawn from a study of blood T cell repertoires in COVID-19. Whole-study context: The cDNA or gDNA used as material had been derived from T cells, B-cell-depleted T cells, or PBMCs.

CDR1 and CDR2 from the germline V gene are ENHRY and SYGVKD. The V segment lost 0 bases and the J segment 4 bases; nucleotides outside the gene matches: 6. This CDR3 has 17 amino acids. Per the study methods: Reference gene primer amplification in the assay estimated nucleated cell counts. Assay used: immunoSEQ multiplex PCR; TCRdb lists only in-frame clones, some missing. V and J calls and clone size are those listed in that table; D and trimming were worked out from the DNA. The sample comprises about 240,000 clones, approximately 87% of which are singletons, and 6.2% rests with the top ten. This rearrangement joins TRBV10-3 to TRBJ1-6; TRBD1 aligns across 7 bases. The receptor was derived from a man in his sixties with acute or convalescent COVID-19. Sequencing was performed on peripheral blood. CDR3 DNA: TGTGCCATCAGTGAGTCGGCAGGGGGAACATATAATTCACCCCTCCACTTT. Encoded protein: CAISESAGGTYNSPLHF.